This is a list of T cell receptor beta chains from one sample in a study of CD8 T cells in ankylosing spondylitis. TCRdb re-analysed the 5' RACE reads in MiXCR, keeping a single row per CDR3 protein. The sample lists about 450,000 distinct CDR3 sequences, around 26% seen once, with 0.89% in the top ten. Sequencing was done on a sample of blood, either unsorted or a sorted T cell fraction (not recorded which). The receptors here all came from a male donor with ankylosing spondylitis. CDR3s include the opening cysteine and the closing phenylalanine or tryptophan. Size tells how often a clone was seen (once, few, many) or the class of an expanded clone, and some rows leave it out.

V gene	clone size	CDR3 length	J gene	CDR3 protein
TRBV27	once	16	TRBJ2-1	CASSIRRDLSGNEQFF
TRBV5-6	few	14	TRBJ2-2	CASSPDQVAGELFF
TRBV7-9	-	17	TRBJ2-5	CASSSNLAGGPQETQYF
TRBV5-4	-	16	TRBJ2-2	CASSPGADRRTGELFF
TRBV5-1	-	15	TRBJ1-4	CASSLAVTRDEKLFF
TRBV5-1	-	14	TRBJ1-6	CASSPTGANSPLHF
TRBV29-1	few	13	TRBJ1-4	CSVETATNEKLFF
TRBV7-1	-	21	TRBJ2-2	CASSPALTGTGLRGLTGELFF
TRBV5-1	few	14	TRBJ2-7	CASSLASASTGQYF
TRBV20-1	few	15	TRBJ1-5	CSARGRRGTSQPQHF
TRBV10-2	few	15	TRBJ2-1	CASRVGLAGYNEQFF
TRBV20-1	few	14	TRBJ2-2	CSAPSPRTTGELFF
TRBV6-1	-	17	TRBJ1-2	CASTSEKVPEPNYGYTF
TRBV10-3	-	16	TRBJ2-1	CAISELAGGSYNEQFF
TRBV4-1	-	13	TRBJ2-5	CASSLERDQTQYF
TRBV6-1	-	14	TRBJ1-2	CASSGGTTNYGYTF
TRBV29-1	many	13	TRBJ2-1	CSVRPRVYNEQFF
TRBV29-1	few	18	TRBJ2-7	CSVSGLSSSGSRSYEQYF
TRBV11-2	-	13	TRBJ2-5	CADGLGNQETQYF
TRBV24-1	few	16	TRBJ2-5	CATSDRGLAGGETQYF
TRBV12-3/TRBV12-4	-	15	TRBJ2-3	CASSFVLAGEDTQYF
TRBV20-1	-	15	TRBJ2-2	CSARERDILPGELFF
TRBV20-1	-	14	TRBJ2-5	CSARAPGRQETQYF
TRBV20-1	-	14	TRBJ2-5	CSARISGRGETQYF
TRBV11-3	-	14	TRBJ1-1	CASSLDPGLTEAFF
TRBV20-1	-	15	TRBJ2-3	CSASVGRFSTDTQYF
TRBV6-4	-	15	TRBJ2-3	CASRALDSLTDTQYF
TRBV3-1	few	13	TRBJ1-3	CASSHGQGNTIYF
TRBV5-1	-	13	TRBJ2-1	CASSNPTGYEQFF
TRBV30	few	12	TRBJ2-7	CAYDRQIYEQYF
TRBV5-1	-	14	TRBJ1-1	CASSLGGLIAEAFF
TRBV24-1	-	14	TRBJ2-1	CATSVRGQGFEQFF
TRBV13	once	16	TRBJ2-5	CASRTTQTGSQETQYF
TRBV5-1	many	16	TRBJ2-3	CASSLTSGRATDTQYF